This TCR beta chain originates from a study of Tregs in tolerant kidney transplant recipients. Background on the study: Related graft donors supplied nonmyeloablative bone marrow transplants, and mixed chimerism was transient.

This CDR3 has 16 residues. Trimming took off 0 bases at V and 1 base at J, with 12 bases between the two ends. The germline gives CDR1 LNHNV, CDR2 YYDKDF (reference sequence). Before regulatory T cell sorting, thawed PBMCs rested overnight at 37°C in approximately 200 IU/ml IL-2. Generated by immunoSEQ multiplex PCR, the TCRdb table keeps only in-frame clones and is missing some. The data show about 61,000 clones, 80% to 90% seen once. General study results and limits: The most relevant donor-specific Treg TCRbeta repertoire apparently came from expansion with activated donor B cells. In tolerant patients, donor-specific Tregs outgrew total Tregs, suggesting antigen-driven expansion.

Note on this clone: Its antigen is still unknown.

The receptor was isolated from a human donor who received a combined kidney and bone marrow transplant. The V and J genes are TRBV15 and TRBJ2-5; D is ambiguous. The sequenced sample was Tregs from blood, obtained before the transplant. The chain's CDR3 is CATSRDAGVLQETQYF. In DNA form, the CDR3 reads TGTGCCACCAGCAGAGATGCTGGGGTCCTCCAAGAGACCCAGTACTTC.